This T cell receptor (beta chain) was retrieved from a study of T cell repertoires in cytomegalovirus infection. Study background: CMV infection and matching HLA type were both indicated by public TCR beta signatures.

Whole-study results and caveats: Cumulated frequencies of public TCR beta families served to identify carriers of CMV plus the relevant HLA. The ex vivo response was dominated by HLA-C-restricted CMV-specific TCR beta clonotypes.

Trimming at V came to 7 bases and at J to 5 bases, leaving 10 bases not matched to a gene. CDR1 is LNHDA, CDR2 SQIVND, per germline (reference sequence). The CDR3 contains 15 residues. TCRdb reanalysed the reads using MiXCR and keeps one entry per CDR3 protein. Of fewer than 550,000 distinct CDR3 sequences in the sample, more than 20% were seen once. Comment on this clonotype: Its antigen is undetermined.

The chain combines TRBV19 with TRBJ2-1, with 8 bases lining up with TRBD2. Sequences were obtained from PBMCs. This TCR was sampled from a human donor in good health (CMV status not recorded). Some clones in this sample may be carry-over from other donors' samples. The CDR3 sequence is CASISSGSYHNEQFF. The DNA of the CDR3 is TGTGCCAGTATTTCCAGCGGGAGCTACCACAATGAGCAGTTCTTC.